This T cell receptor beta chain was recovered during a study of T cell repertoires in cytomegalovirus infection. Overall study context: The study used recently identified HLA-C-restricted and well-studied HLA-B-restricted CMV epitopes. Public TCR beta signatures marked donors with CMV infection and the matching HLA. Study conclusions and caveats: People with CMV and the relevant HLA were identified by cumulative public TCR beta family frequency. The response measured ex vivo was dominated by TCR beta clonotypes (HLA-C-restricted and CMV-specific).

This clonotype was observed a handful of times. Its antigen is unknown. The germline V gene has CDR1 SGHTA and CDR2 FQGNSA. The V and J ends lost 5 bases and 6 bases, in that order; junction bases with no gene match: 10. The CDR3 has 16 amino acids. MiXCR, run by TCRdb on the reads, gives a single entry per CDR3 protein. Found here are some 310,000 distinct CDR3 sequences, just under 25% of them singletons; the top ten hold 13%. This receptor was taken from a human donor in good health (CMV status not recorded). Some clones in this sample may be carry-over from other donors' samples. The starting material was cultured PBMCs, obtained from culture after CMV antigen stimulation. The chain combines TRBV7-2 with TRBJ1-6; 7 bases line up with TRBD1. This CDR3 is CASSQQGQGVNSPLHF. The CDR3 nucleotides read TGTGCCAGCAGCCAACAGGGGCAGGGGGTTAATTCACCCCTCCACTTT.